Here is one T cell receptor (beta chain) with its context. This sample includes further DNA sequences coding for the same CDR3. Sequencing was performed with immunoSEQ multiplex PCR; in TCRdb, only in-frame clones are kept and a portion is missing. The table has about 120,000 clones, approximately 90% seen once. This entry belongs to a study of T cell responses to AZD1222 COVID-19 vaccine. The CDR3 sequence is 13 residues long. CDR1 and CDR2 (germline): LNHDA, SQIVND (reference sequence). Trimming pared 1 base from V and 4 bases from J, leaving 7 bases between. The sample in question was peripheral blood, obtained 28 days after the second AZD1222 dose. V is TRBV19 and J is TRBJ1-1, with no clear D. This clonotype was sampled from an adult who received the AZD1222 COVID-19 vaccine. CDR3 nucleotides: TGTGCCAGTAGTATAGGGGGATCCACTGAAGCTTTCTTT. As protein: CASSIGGSTEAFF.